This record looks at one T cell receptor beta chain sequence and its context. Antigen: not known. This entry is derived from a study of graft-versus-host responses after intestinal transplantation. Overall study context: The transplants performed in recipients were multivisceral, liver-intestinal, or isolated intestinal. Induction using anti-thymocyte globulin, followed by tacrolimus and steroids for about 3 years, was given to all recipients. Points from the study as a whole: GvH clones detected in recipient marrow included some appearing first in ileum or blood. Early post-transplant HvG declines showed an association with peak circulating GvH clone levels.

Assay used: immunoSEQ multiplex PCR; TCRdb lists only in-frame clones, some missing. The sample has 95,000 to 110,000 clones; 80% to 95% are singletons. In germline, CDR1 is SGHRS, CDR2 YFSETQ. The V gene lost 4 bases and the J gene lost 9 bases, with 20 bases spanning the gap. The CDR3 is made up of 15 amino acids. Sample: unstimulated CD8+ T cells sorted from spleen or lymph node cells, taken before intestinal transplant. This clonotype was sampled from a human donor who received an intestinal transplant. This sequence joins TRBV5-1 and TRBJ1-5; a possible D gene is TRBD1 (5 bases). In nucleotides, the CDR3 is TGCGCCAGCAGCCCGAGGGGCTCAGGGAAAGGGCCCCAGCATTTT. Translated, it gives CASSPRGSGKGPQHF. The full variable domain, completed using reference TRBV5-1 and TRBJ1-5, is KAGVTQTPRYLIKTRGQQVTLSCSPISGHRSVSWYQQTPGQGLQFLFEYFSETQRNKGNFPGRFSGRQFSNSRSEMNVSTLELGDSALYLCASSPRGSGKGPQHFGDGTRLSIL.